This entry lists 10 T cell receptor beta chains sequenced from one sample in a study of blood T cell repertoires in COVID-19. The method was immunoSEQ multiplex PCR; TCRdb's version includes in-frame clones alone and lacks a portion of them. Of tens of thousands of clones listed, 80% to 90% are singletons. Sample: peripheral blood. These receptor sequences come from a man aged 35-49 years with acute or convalescent COVID-19.

The count of this clone is one. The genes are TRBV5-6 and TRBJ2-7; no definite D call. V was cut by 1 base and J by 2 bases, with 10 bases left in between. This CDR3 region has 14 residues. In germline, CDR1 is SGHDT, CDR2 YYEEEE. The CDR3 region is CASSLSPETYEQYF. The CDR3 DNA follows: TGTGCCAGCAGCTTGTCACCTGAGACCTACGAGCAGTACTTC.

In this sample, this clone turned up a few times. The chain uses TRBV27 and TRBJ2-7; D remains unclear. This CDR3 region has 12 residues. CDR1 is MNHEY and CDR2 is SMNVEV in the germline V gene (reference sequence). The CDR3 DNA is TGTCCCAACCCCTGGCCCCCCTACGAGCAGTACTTC. As protein: CPNPWPPYEQYF.

This sequence joins TRBV7-2 and TRBJ1-2; TRBD1 matches at 9 bases. Germline V gene lookup returns CDR1 SGHTA and CDR2 FQGNSA. V dropped 2 bases and J dropped 5; count of bases not matched to a gene: 12. The CDR3 runs to 17 residues. The CDR3 DNA reads as TGTGCCAGCAGCTTAAAGGGACAGGGCGTCTTGGGGTATGGCTACACCTTC. Translating it yields CASSLKGQGVLGYGYTF.

Here the CDR3 DNA reads TGTGCCAGCAGTTGGTTTGGACAGGGGGCGGCTGAAGCTTTCTTT. This codes for CASSWFGQGAAEAFF. The chain links TRBV5-8 to TRBJ1-1; 11 positions match TRBD1. V lost 5 bases and J lost 6; bases outside the gene matches: 9. The CDR3 consists of 15 residues. Per germline, CDR1 SGHTS and CDR2 YDEGEE.

The genes are TRBV4-1 and TRBJ2-3; 11 positions agree with TRBD2. Trimming removed 1 base from V and 0 bases from J; junction bases left unmatched: 0. The CDR3 spans 16 residues. Germline CDR1 and CDR2: MGHRA and YSYEKL. In DNA form, the CDR3 reads TGCGCCAGCAGCCAAGGACTAGCGGGAAGCACAGATACGCAGTATTTT. It is translated as CASSQGLAGSTDTQYF.

This clone has only one observation. J is TRBJ2-1 and V is TRBV5-6; D is uncertain. V lost 2 bases, J lost 6 bases, and 18 bases lay in between. Germline CDR1 reads SGHDT; CDR2 reads YYEEEE. The CDR3 spans 16 residues. The CDR3 protein is CASSFPRIRPFNEQFF. The CDR3 DNA is TGTGCCAGCAGCTTTCCGCGGATAAGGCCGTTCAATGAGCAGTTCTTC.

The V call is TRBV28, the J call TRBJ1-4; TRBD1 matches 8 bases. Unmatched junction bases numbered 10, after V lost 6 bases and J lost 7 bases. The CDR3 consists of 15 residues. CDR1 is MDHEN and CDR2 is SYDVKM in the germline V gene. The CDR3 is CASRRPGQAFEKLFF. The CDR3 nucleotides read TGTGCCAGCAGGCGACCGGGACAGGCGTTTGAAAAACTGTTTTTT.

The genes are TRBV15 and TRBJ1-6; no definite D call. The CDR3 loop spans 14 amino acids. V dropped 1 base and J dropped 8 bases, with 9 bases sitting between them. CDR1 LNHNV and CDR2 YYDKDF come from the germline V gene (reference sequence). This chain's CDR3 is CATSRAVEDSPLHF. The CDR3 DNA is TGTGCCACCAGCAGAGCGGTCGAGGATTCACCCCTCCACTTT.

The chain is built from TRBV28 and TRBJ1-6, with D perhaps matching TRBD1 (5 bases). CDR1 is MDHEN, CDR2 SYDVKM, per germline. Trimming took 8 bases from V and 7 from J, leaving 12 bases between them. The CDR3 is made up of 13 amino acids. The CDR3 nucleotides are TGTGCCAGCTGGGGGGTAAGGAATTCACCCCTCCACTTT. It codes for CASWGVRNSPLHF.

The chain employs TRBV11-3 and TRBJ2-1; D unresolved. V lost 2 bases to trimming and J lost 5 bases, with 13 bases between them. Germline assignment: CDR1 SGHNT and CDR2 YENEEA. The CDR3 has 15 amino acids. DNA of the CDR3: TGTGCCAGCAGCTTATTTGCGGTTTCGAACAATGAGCAGTTCTTC. Protein product: CASSLFAVSNNEQFF.